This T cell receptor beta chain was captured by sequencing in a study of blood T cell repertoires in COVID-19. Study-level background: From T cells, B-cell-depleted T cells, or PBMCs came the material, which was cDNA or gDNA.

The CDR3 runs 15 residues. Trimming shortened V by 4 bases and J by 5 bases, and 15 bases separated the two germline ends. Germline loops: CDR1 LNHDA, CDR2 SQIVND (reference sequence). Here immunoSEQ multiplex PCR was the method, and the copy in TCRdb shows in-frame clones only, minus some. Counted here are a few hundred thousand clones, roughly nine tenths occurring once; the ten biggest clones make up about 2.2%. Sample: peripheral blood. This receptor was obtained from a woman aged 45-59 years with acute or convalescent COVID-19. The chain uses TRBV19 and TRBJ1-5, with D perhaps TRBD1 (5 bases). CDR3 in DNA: TGTGCCAGTAGTAACCTCCAGGGAGGAGATCAGCCCCAGCATTTT. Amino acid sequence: CASSNLQGGDQPQHF.